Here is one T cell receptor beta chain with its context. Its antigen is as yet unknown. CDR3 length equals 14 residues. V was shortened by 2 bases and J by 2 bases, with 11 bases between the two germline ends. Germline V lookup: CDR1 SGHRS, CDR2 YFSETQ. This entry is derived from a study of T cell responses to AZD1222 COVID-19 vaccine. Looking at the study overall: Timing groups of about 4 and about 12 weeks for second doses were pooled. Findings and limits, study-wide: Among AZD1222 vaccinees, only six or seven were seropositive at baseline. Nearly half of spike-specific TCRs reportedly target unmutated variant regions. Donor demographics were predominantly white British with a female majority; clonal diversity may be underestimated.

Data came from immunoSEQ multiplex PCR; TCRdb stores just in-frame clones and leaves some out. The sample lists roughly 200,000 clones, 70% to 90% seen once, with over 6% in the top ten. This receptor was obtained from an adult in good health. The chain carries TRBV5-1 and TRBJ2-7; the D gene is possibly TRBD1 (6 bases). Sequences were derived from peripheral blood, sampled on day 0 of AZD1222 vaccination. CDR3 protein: CASSFRTAAYEQYF. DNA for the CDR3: TGCGCCAGCAGCTTTAGGACAGCCGCCTACGAGCAGTACTTC.